This T cell receptor (beta chain) comes out of a study of vaccination and CD4 T cells after COVID-19. Comment on this clonotype: The antigen remains unidentified.

CD4+ T cells that had been cultured provided DNA sequenced with the Oncomine TCR Beta short-read assay. The template was genomic DNA from cultured CD4+ T cells. TCRdb recomputed calls from the PCR reads with MiXCR, one row per CDR3 protein. The data contain 15,000 to 20,000 distinct CDR3 sequences, around 40% of them singletons. Treatment of the sample: 10-day PBMC culture with coronavirus spike peptide pools or control peptides (ViraFEST assay). IL-2 at around 10 IU/ml and peptide pools at roughly 11 ug/ml were added to PBMCs cultured at 1.5 million to 2 million per well. CD4+ T cells were isolated by negative selection after less than eleven days of culture. The germline gives CDR1 DFQATT, CDR2 SNEGSKA (reference sequence). J was trimmed by 9 bases and V by 5 bases; bases with no gene match: 14. This CDR3 spans 15 amino acids.

The V gene is TRBV20-1, the J gene TRBJ2-1; 9 bases agree with TRBD2. This TCR came from a human donor who had recovered from COVID-19. Sequenced here: CD4+ T cells from blood, cultured in vitro, sampled after SARS-CoV-2 vaccination. CDR3 protein: CSAPVVAGAIGEQFF. The DNA of the CDR3 is TGCAGTGCTCCTGTAGTAGCGGGAGCTATTGGTGAGCAGTTCTTC.